A selection of T cell receptor beta chains follows, all from one sample in a study of blood T cell repertoires in COVID-19. The protocol was immunoSEQ multiplex PCR, while the TCRdb copy is restricted to in-frame clones and leaves out a portion. The sample records 250,000 to 350,000 clones, 84% being singletons. Source material: peripheral blood. The origin of the receptors is a human donor with COVID-19, enrolled during active disease. The donor label of this sample is uncertain. Both conserved end residues are part of each CDR3.

CDR3,V
CASSPTRTGGDEQFF,TRBV6-2/TRBV6-3
CAWEDRGDQPQHF,TRBV30
CSVGGLAASYNEQFF,TRBV29-1
CASGIGLAFNEQFF,TRBV2
CAWSAARNTIYF,TRBV30
CASSQGQAFGYTF,TRBV4-3
CASSLVNTEAFF,TRBV6-2/TRBV6-3
CASSEALGTGHNEQFF,TRBV2
CASRTGTGGVYGYTF,TRBV27
CASSVGQGNEKLFF,TRBV9
CASHAWQGLTGELFF,TRBV28
CASSRQGGGNTIYF,TRBV28
CSVWTSGSSGELFF,TRBV29-1
CATSDPDRNYGYTF,TRBV24-1
CASSRGQPADTQYF,TRBV11-2
CASSSRGGNTIYF,TRBV7-3
CASEGASNQPQHF,TRBV2
CASGTGLYSNQPQHF,TRBV10-2
CASSQDSRSGNTIYF,TRBV5-1
CASSDPDSLNYEQYF,TRBV2
CASSYFPSAGRGYTF,TRBV6-6
CASSIPPRTVGTGELFF,TRBV19
CASSEGLGGTAYGYTF,TRBV6-1
CASSSGQGKAFF,TRBV28
CASSVVGGVEAFF,TRBV9
CASSLAGRETEAFF,TRBV5-1
CASSAALTGALDTQYF,TRBV9
CASSLAIAGPYNEQFF,TRBV9
CASSESRASGRRYEQFF,TRBV10-2
CASSFRQGPMNTEAFF,TRBV5-1
CASSQGLAGAETQYF,TRBV3-1/TRBV3-2
CASTPNRGNQPQHF,TRBV6-2/TRBV6-3
CASWTGGGNEKLFF,TRBV28
CASSDQGDPSTDTQYF,TRBV5-1
CASSLLDTEAFF,TRBV5-1
CASGVASGNGGGELFF,TRBV19
CASSQIYNSPLHF,TRBV7-2
CASSSRDRVGEDEKLFF,TRBV5-4
CASSLGGGYTGELFF,TRBV5-1
CASSNQGHQDTSPLHF,TRBV11-2
CASSPPTGRHTEAFF,TRBV18
CAWNRGGSNQPQHF,TRBV30
CASSPDPGTDTQYF,TRBV19
CASSLSQGYGYTF,TRBV7-9
CASSDTNQGYTF,TRBV28
CAISVGLAGGTYEQYF,TRBV10-3
CASSADGTNTMAYEQYF,TRBV9
CASSLPGSSYNSPLHF,TRBV28
CASGGTDTQYF,TRBV3-1/TRBV3-2
CASSLAGGEQYF,TRBV27
CASSFTSPAGGGSYNEQFF,TRBV7-9
CASSVASNLGARTEAFF,TRBV9
CSVGTSASTEQYF,TRBV29-1
CASSLALGRLDTF,TRBV12-3/TRBV12-4
CASSVGQANQPQHF,TRBV9
CASSSPQGQNSRNTIYF,TRBV11-2
CARSLRAGQANYGYTF,TRBV5-3
CASSDKRSNPYNEQFF,TRBV5-1
CASNPGQFMNTEAFF,TRBV6-5
CASTTTSGSSYEQYF,TRBV6-5